The rows below give T cell receptor beta chains drawn from one sample of a study of cytomegalovirus exposure and HLA in healthy donors. Generated by immunoSEQ multiplex PCR, the TCRdb table keeps only in-frame clones and is missing some. This table holds 100,000 to 150,000 clones, roughly four fifths found once. The source material was PBMCs. The origin of the receptors is a man aged 50-60 years in good health and CMV-seronegative. Each CDR3 is given with its conserved first and last residue. D genes are given only for firm matches.

cdr3_aa,cdr3_nt,d_call,v_call,j_call
CASSFLAGWTHEKLFF,TGTGCCAGCAGCTTCCTTGCGGGGTGGACGCATGAAAAACTGTTTTTT,-,TRBV7-8,TRBJ1-4
CASSQAVHPPGGPPNTGELFF,TGCGCCAGCAGCCAAGCCGTCCACCCCCCCGGGGGGCCCCCGAACACCGGGGAGCTGTTTTTT,-,TRBV4-1,TRBJ2-2
CASSPRQGTGAEQYF,TGTGCCAGCAGCCCCCGACAGGGCACCGGCGCCGAGCAGTACTTC,TRBD1,TRBV9,TRBJ2-7
CASSLVTGRGNEKLFF,TGCGCCAGCAGCTTGGTTACCGGGAGAGGTAATGAAAAACTGTTTTTT,-,TRBV5-1,TRBJ1-4
CASSEAWVLTETQYF,TGTGCCAGCAGTGAAGCGTGGGTCTTGACAGAAACGCAGTATTTT,-,TRBV6-1,TRBJ2-3
CAAQGGWNQPQHF,TGTGCCGCACAGGGCGGATGGAATCAGCCCCAGCATTTT,-,TRBV30,TRBJ1-5
CASSPTGGERLQHF,TGTGCCAGTAGTCCCACAGGGGGAGAGAGACTACAGCATTTT,TRBD1,TRBV19,TRBJ1-5
CASAGGFTDTQYF,TGTGCCAGCGCGGGGGGATTCACAGATACGCAGTATTTT,TRBD2,TRBV7-3,TRBJ2-3
CASSLTGLAGGEETQYF,TGCGCCAGCAGCTTGACAGGACTAGCGGGGGGAGAAGAGACCCAGTACTTC,TRBD2,TRBV5-1,TRBJ2-5
CASSEGQYTEAFF,TGTGCCAGCAGTGAGGGACAGTACACTGAAGCTTTCTTT,TRBD1,TRBV2,TRBJ1-1
CASSRGDLYNEQFF,TGTGCCAGCAGCCGGGGGGATCTCTACAATGAGCAGTTCTTC,TRBD2,TRBV7-7,TRBJ2-1
CASSVDRVSYEQYF,TGTGCCAGCAGCGTCGACAGGGTGTCCTACGAGCAGTACTTC,TRBD1,TRBV11-1,TRBJ2-7